The clone carrying this T cell receptor (beta chain) was found many times. This sample is part of a study of T-cell reconstitution after alpha-beta-depleted transplantation in children. This CDR3 comprises 13 residues. Deletions cut 1 base from V and 8 bases from J, with 9 bases between. During its preparation, the TCRbeta library received unique molecular identifiers. MiXCR, run by TCRdb on the PCR reads, gives a single entry per CDR3 protein. The data contain more than 100,000 distinct CDR3 sequences, approximately 22% of them singletons. Sequenced material: PBMCs, mostly from graft donor cells, taken 180 days after TCRalphabeta/CD19-depleted stem cell transplant. The TCR sequence derives from a male patient under 10 years old who had a stem cell transplant for chronic granulomatous disease, so the T cells may come from the graft donor. The chain links TRBV5-3 to TRBJ2-2, with unresolved D. TRBV5-3 is an ORF, with its function uncertain. The CDR3 here is CARSLTDEGELFF. The DNA for the CDR3 is TGTGCCAGAAGCTTGACAGACGAGGGGGAGCTGTTTTTT.